Listed below are T cell receptor beta chains from one sample, sequenced in a study of cytomegalovirus exposure and HLA in healthy donors. The method was immunoSEQ multiplex PCR; TCRdb's version includes in-frame clones alone and lacks a portion of them. In total, the table holds about 72,000 clones. The sample taken for sequencing was PBMCs. The source of these receptors is a man aged 40-49 years in good health and CMV-seronegative. The CDR3 runs from the conserved cysteine through the conserved F or W. The order of the fields is V gene, J gene, D gene, CDR3 length, CDR3 protein, CDR3 DNA. The D gene is left open where the match is weak.

TRBV7-9	TRBJ2-5	NA	15	CASSLVGGGGETQYF	TGTGCCAGCAGCTTAGTAGGGGGTGGGGGAGAGACCCAGTACTTC
TRBV29-1	TRBJ2-5	TRBD1	15	CSVDGDRGFQETQYF	TGCAGCGTTGATGGGGACAGGGGATTCCAAGAGACCCAGTACTTC
TRBV30	TRBJ2-5	NA	15	CACTWTVGAGGTQYF	TGTGCCTGTACCTGGACAGTGGGGGCTGGCGGGACCCAGTACTTC
TRBV29-1	TRBJ2-3	NA	12	CSVATFTDTQYF	TGCAGCGTTGCCACTTTCACAGATACGCAGTATTTT
TRBV29-1	TRBJ1-1	TRBD1	14	CSVVRDRGYTEAFF	TGCAGCGTTGTCCGAGACAGGGGGTACACTGAAGCTTTCTTT
TRBV29-1	TRBJ2-5	NA	12	CSVGTDQETQYF	TGCAGCGTTGGGACAGACCAAGAGACCCAGTACTTC
TRBV2	TRBJ2-5	TRBD2	16	CASSPGLAGGQETQYF	TGTGCCAGCAGTCCGGGACTAGCGGGGGGTCAAGAGACCCAGTACTTC
TRBV21-1	TRBJ1-2	NA	15	CASSSHRAGNYGYTF	TGTGCCAGCAGCTCTCATAGGGCAGGGAACTATGGCTACACCTTC
TRBV30	TRBJ2-7	TRBD1	15	CAWSSTTTGYYEQYF	TGTGCCTGGAGTTCAACAACGACAGGGTACTACGAGCAGTACTTC
TRBV7-8	TRBJ1-2	TRBD1	13	CASSSGQQYGYTF	TGTGCCAGCAGCTCGGGACAGCAATATGGCTACACCTTC
TRBV6-5	TRBJ1-3	NA	15	CASRPTAYSGNTIYF	TGTGCCAGCAGGCCGACAGCTTACTCTGGAAACACCATATATTTT
TRBV9	TRBJ2-7	TRBD1	15	CASSLGQVRPYEQYF	TGTGCCAGCAGCTTAGGACAGGTCCGACCCTACGAGCAGTACTTC
TRBV9	TRBJ2-6	NA	15	CASSVEGVGANVLTF	TGTGCCAGCAGCGTAGAGGGGGTTGGGGCCAACGTCCTGACTTTC
TRBV10-3	TRBJ1-1	TRBD1	12	CAARQGDTEAFF	TGTGCCGCGCGACAGGGGGACACTGAAGCTTTCTTT
TRBV30	TRBJ1-1	NA	14	CACTTYRVGTEAFF	TGTGCCTGTACTACCTACAGGGTCGGCACTGAAGCTTTCTTT
TRBV18	TRBJ2-3	NA	15	CASSPRQASTDTQYF	TGTGCCAGCTCACCTAGACAGGCTAGCACAGATACGCAGTATTTT
TRBV4-1	TRBJ1-6	NA	20	CASSQVSRSPGSSYNSPLHF	TGCGCCAGCAGCCAAGTATCGAGGAGCCCGGGGAGCTCCTATAATTCACCCCTCCACTTT
TRBV19	TRBJ1-1	NA	14	CASSTGIWNTEAFF	TGTGCCAGTAGTACCGGGATCTGGAACACTGAAGCTTTCTTT
TRBV27	TRBJ1-2	NA	14	CASSLLPGGYGYTF	TGTGCCAGCAGTTTATTGCCAGGTGGCTATGGCTACACCTTC
TRBV5-1	TRBJ2-3	TRBD2	16	CASSLGLAGGTDTQYF	TGCGCCAGCAGCTTGGGACTAGCGGGGGGCACAGATACGCAGTATTTT
TRBV4-2	TRBJ1-1	NA	14	CASSVTSEVTEAFF	TGTGCCAGCAGCGTTACGTCGGAGGTCACTGAAGCTTTCTTT
TRBV19	TRBJ1-2	TRBD1	12	CASQGGGYGYTF	TGTGCCTCCCAGGGGGGTGGCTATGGCTACACCTTC
TRBV7-8	TRBJ1-1	TRBD1	14	CASSRRTGRTEAFF	TGTGCCAGCAGCCGGCGGACAGGGAGAACTGAAGCTTTCTTT
TRBV6-5	TRBJ2-3	TRBD2	15	CASSFERGGRDTQYF	TGTGCCAGCAGTTTCGAGCGGGGGGGCCGGGATACGCAGTATTTT
TRBV19	TRBJ1-2	NA	15	CASSISPGSIYGYTF	TGTGCCAGTAGTATCTCTCCAGGGTCCATCTATGGCTACACCTTC
TRBV6-1	TRBJ2-7	TRBD1	12	CASSLLTGEQYF	TGTGCCAGCAGTCTTTTGACAGGGGAGCAGTACTTC
TRBV6-5	TRBJ2-2	NA	14	CASSFGGSLVELFF	TGTGCCAGCAGTTTTGGGGGGTCGCTCGTGGAGCTGTTTTTT
TRBV7-2	TRBJ2-7	TRBD2	19	CASSLEISGGPFSTYEQYF	TGTGCCAGCAGCTTAGAAATTAGCGGGGGACCATTCTCAACCTACGAGCAGTACTTC
TRBV5-1	TRBJ1-3	NA	16	CASSLEPQGSGNTIYF	TGCGCCAGCAGCTTGGAACCTCAGGGCTCCGGAAACACCATATATTTT
TRBV14	TRBJ1-1	NA	13	CASSPYIGTSAFF	TGTGCCAGCAGCCCCTATATTGGGACATCCGCTTTCTTT
TRBV30	TRBJ2-5	TRBD1	15	CAWSVIGGTGETQYF	TGTGCCTGGAGTGTCATTGGAGGGACAGGGGAGACCCAGTACTTC
TRBV7-9	TRBJ2-1	TRBD1	17	CASSFTGTGLGHNEQFF	TGTGCCAGCAGCTTTACCGGGACAGGCCTAGGCCACAATGAGCAGTTCTTC
TRBV7-2	TRBJ1-1	TRBD1	14	CASSGQGANTEAFF	TGTGCCAGCAGCGGACAGGGGGCGAACACTGAAGCTTTCTTT
TRBV28	TRBJ2-6	NA	17	CASSLWDNRFGANVLTF	TGTGCCAGCAGTTTATGGGATAACAGGTTTGGGGCCAACGTCCTGACTTTC
TRBV5-8	TRBJ1-5	TRBD1	15	CASSQGQHSNQPQHF	TGTGCCAGCAGCCAGGGACAGCATAGCAATCAGCCCCAGCATTTT
TRBV30	TRBJ1-1	NA	11	CAWIGAVEAFF	TGTGCCTGGATTGGAGCAGTTGAAGCTTTCTTT
TRBV6-6	TRBJ2-7	NA	16	CASTPPGGPRVYEQYF	TGTGCCAGCACCCCCCCGGGGGGCCCCAGAGTCTACGAGCAGTACTTC
TRBV15	TRBJ2-1	TRBD1	15	CATRGDRVSYNEQFF	TGTGCCACCAGAGGGGACAGGGTATCGTACAATGAGCAGTTCTTC
TRBV2	TRBJ1-6	TRBD1	15	CASSGEGQDNSPLHF	TGTGCCAGCAGTGGGGAGGGACAGGATAATTCACCCCTCCACTTT